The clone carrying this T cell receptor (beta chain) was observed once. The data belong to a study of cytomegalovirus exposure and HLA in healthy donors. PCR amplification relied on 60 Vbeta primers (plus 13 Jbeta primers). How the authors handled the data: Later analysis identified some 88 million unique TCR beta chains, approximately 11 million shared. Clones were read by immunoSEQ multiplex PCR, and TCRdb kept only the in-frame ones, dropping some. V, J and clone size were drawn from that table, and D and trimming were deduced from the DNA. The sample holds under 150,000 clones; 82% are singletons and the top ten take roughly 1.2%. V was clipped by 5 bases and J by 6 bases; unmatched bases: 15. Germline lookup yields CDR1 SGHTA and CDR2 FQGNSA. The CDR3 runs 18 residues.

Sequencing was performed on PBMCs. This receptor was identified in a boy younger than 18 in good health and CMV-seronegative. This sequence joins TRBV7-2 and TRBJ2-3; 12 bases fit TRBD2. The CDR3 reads CASSRYVTSGRRVDTQYF. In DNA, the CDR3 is TGTGCCAGCAGCCGTTACGTAACTAGCGGGAGGAGGGTGGATACGCAGTATTTT.